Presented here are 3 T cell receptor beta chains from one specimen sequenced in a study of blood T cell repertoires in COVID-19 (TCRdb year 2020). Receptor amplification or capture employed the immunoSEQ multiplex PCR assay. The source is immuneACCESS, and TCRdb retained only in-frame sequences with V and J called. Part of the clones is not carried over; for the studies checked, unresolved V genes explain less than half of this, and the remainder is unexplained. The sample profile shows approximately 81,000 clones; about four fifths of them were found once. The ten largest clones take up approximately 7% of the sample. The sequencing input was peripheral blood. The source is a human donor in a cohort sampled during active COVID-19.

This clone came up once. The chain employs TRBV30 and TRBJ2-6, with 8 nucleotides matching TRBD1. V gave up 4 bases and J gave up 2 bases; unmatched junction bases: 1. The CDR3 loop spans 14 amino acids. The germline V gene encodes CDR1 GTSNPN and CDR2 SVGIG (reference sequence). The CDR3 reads CAWTTGAGANVLTF. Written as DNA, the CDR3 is TGTGCCTGGACGACAGGGGCTGGGGCCAACGTCCTGACTTTC.

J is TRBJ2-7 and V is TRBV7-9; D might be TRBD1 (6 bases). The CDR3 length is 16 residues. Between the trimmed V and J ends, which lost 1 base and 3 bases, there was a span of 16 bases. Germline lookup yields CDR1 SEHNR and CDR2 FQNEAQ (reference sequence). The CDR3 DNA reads TGTGCCAGCAGCTTAGAGTTCTATCGGGGACACTACGAGCAGTACTTC. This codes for CASSLEFYRGHYEQYF.

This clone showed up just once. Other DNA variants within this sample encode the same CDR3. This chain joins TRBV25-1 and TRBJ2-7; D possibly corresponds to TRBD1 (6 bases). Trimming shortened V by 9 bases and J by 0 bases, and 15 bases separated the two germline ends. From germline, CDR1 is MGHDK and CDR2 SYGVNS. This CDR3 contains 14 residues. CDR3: CASRLGQNSYEQYF. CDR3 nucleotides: TGTGCCAGTCGGCTCGGACAGAACTCCTACGAGCAGTACTTC.